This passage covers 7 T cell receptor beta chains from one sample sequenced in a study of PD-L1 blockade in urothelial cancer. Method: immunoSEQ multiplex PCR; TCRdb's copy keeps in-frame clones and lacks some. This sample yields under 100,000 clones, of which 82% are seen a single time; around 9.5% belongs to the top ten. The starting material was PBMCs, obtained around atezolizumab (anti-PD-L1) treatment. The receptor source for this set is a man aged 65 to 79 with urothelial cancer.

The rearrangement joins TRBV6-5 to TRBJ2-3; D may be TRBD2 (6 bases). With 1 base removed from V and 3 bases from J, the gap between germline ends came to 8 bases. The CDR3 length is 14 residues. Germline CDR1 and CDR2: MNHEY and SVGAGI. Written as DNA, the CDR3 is TGTGCCAGCAGTTACTTAGGAGGGACAGATACGCAGTATTTT. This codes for CASSYLGGTDTQYF.

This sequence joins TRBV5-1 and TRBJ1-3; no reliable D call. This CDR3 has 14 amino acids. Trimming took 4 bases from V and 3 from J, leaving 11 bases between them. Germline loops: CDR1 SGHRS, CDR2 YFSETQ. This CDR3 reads CASSPGRSGNTIYF. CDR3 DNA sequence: TGCGCCAGCAGCCCCGGTAGGAGTGGAAACACCATATATTTT. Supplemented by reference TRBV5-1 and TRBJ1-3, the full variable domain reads KAGVTQTPRYLIKTRGQQVTLSCSPISGHRSVSWYQQTPGQGLQFLFEYFSETQRNKGNFPGRFSGRQFSNSRSEMNVSTLELGDSALYLCASSPGRSGNTIYFGEGSWLTVV.

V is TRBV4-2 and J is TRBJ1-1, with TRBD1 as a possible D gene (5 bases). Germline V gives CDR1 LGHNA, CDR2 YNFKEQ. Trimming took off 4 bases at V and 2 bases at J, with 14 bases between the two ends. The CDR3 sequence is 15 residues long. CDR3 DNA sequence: TGTGCCAGCAGCCCGAACCTCGACAGAAACACTGAAGCTTTCTTT. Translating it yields CASSPNLDRNTEAFF.

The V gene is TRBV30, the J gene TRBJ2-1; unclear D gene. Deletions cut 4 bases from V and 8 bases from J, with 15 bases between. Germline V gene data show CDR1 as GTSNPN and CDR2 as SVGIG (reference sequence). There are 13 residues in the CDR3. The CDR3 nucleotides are TGTGCCTGGAAAACCGTCCGGGTCTATGAGCAGTTCTTC. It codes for CAWKTVRVYEQFF.

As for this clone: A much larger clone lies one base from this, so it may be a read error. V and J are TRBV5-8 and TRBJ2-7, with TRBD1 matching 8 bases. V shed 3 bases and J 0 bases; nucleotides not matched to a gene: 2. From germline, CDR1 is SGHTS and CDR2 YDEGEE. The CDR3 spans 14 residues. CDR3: CASSWDRSSYEQYF. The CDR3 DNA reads TGTGCCAGCAGCTGGGACAGGAGCTCCTACGAGCAGTACTTC.

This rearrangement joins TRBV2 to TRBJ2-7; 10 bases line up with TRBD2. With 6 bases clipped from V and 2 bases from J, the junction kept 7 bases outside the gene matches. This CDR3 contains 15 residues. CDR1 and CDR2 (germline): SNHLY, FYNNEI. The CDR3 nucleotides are TGTGCCAGCAGCTCAATAGCGGGAGGCACCTACGAGCAGTACTTC. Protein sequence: CASSSIAGGTYEQYF.

CDR3 in DNA: TGTGCCAGCAGCACCGGACAGGGAGAAACTAATGAAAAACTGTTTTTT. This translates into CASSTGQGETNEKLFF. The gene calls are TRBV5-4 and TRBJ1-4; 8 bases fit TRBD1. The CDR3 has 16 residues. The germline gives CDR1 SGHNT, CDR2 YYREEE (reference sequence). Unmatched junction bases numbered 6, after V lost 4 bases and J lost 1 base.